These 7 T cell receptor beta chains share one sample of origin, sequenced in a study of T-cell memory formation after mild COVID-19. TCRdb re-called the 5' RACE reads with MiXCR, one entry per CDR3 protein. The sample records about 170,000 distinct CDR3 sequences, 13% being singletons. Sequencing used PBMCs or a T cell subset sorted from them (not recorded which). These receptors all stem from a man between 18 and 29 years old who had mild COVID-19 (a few samples of this study predate the infection). Cell type and time point are not known.

This clonotype was seen at least ten times. The chain employs TRBV10-3 and TRBJ2-3; a possible D gene is TRBD2 (6 bases). Trimming stripped 7 bases from V and 2 bases from J, with 16 bases between. Per the germline V gene, CDR1 is ENHRY and CDR2 is SYGVKD. The CDR3 has 15 amino acids. Here the CDR3 reads CAIKGRLEFTDTQYF. The CDR3, as DNA: TGTGCCATCAAGGGTAGACTAGAGTTCACAGATACGCAGTATTTT.

CDR3: CASTLPPGETYEQYF. The CDR3 coding sequence is TGCGCCAGCACCCTCCCCCCCGGGGAAACCTACGAGCAGTACTTC. The V gene is TRBV23-1, the J gene TRBJ2-7; tentatively, D is TRBD2 (5 bases). TRBV23-1 is an open reading frame, and its role is uncertain. The CDR3 runs to 15 residues. Deletions cut 7 bases from V and 2 bases from J, with 18 bases between.

This clonotype is medium-sized (0.01 to 0.1%) by share. Here the CDR3 DNA reads TGTGCCAGCAGCTTGGGAGGGCAGGGCTCCTACAATGAGCAGTTCTTC. Protein sequence: CASSLGGQGSYNEQFF. This chain links TRBV5-6 with TRBJ2-1; tentatively, D is TRBD1 or TRBD2 (5 bases each). Germline lookup yields CDR1 SGHDT and CDR2 YYEEEE. The CDR3 has 16 amino acids. Trimming removed 0 bases from V and 0 bases from J, with 10 bases in between.

There are a few counts of this clonotype. The rearrangement uses TRBV28 and TRBJ1-1, with 8 nucleotides matching TRBD1. The V gene's germline CDR1 is MDHEN and CDR2 SYDVKM. V lost 5 bases, J lost 8 bases, and 7 bases stayed unmatched. This CDR3 has 13 residues. The CDR3 protein is CASSPGQGKEAFF. CDR3 bases: TGTGCCAGCAGTCCAGGACAGGGCAAGGAAGCTTTCTTT.

The chain recombines TRBV7-2 with TRBJ2-7; 7 bases are shared with TRBD2. Per the germline V gene, CDR1 is SGHTA and CDR2 is FQGNSA. The CDR3 sequence is 14 residues long. The junction had 4 bases not matched to a gene; V was cut back by 3 bases and J by 2 bases. The CDR3 region has the DNA TGTGCCAGCAGCTTGAAAGCGGGAACCTACGAGCAGTACTTC. Residues: CASSLKAGTYEQYF. Full variable domain (missing parts from reference TRBV7-2 and TRBJ2-7): GAGVSQSPSNKVTEKGKDVELRCDPISGHTALYWYRQSLGQGLEFLIYFQGNSAPDKSGLPSDRFSAERTGGSVSTLTIQRTQQEDSAVYLCASSLKAGTYEQYFGPGTRLTVT.

This clonotype was observed at least ten times. The rearrangement links TRBV6-2 or TRBV6-3 to TRBJ2-1; D remains unclear. This CDR3 region has 16 residues. Between the trimmed V and J ends, which lost 7 bases and 5 bases, there was a span of 21 bases. CDR1 MNHEY and CDR2 SVGEGT come from the germline V gene. Here the CDR3 reads CASTENSGSSHNEQFF. CDR3 DNA sequence: TGTGCCAGCACCGAAAATTCCGGGTCTTCCCACAATGAGCAGTTCTTC.

The V gene is TRBV5-1, the J gene TRBJ2-3; 13 positions match TRBD2. The CDR3 has 16 residues. Looked up from germline, CDR1 is SGHRS and CDR2 is YFSETQ. J was trimmed by 5 bases and V by 1 base; bases with no gene match: 4. CDR3 in amino acids: CASSLTSGGAEDTQYF. The DNA of the CDR3 is TGCGCCAGCAGCTTGACTAGCGGGGGGGCGGAAGATACGCAGTATTTT. Full variable domain (missing parts from reference TRBV5-1 and TRBJ2-3): KAGVTQTPRYLIKTRGQQVTLSCSPISGHRSVSWYQQTPGQGLQFLFEYFSETQRNKGNFPGRFSGRQFSNSRSEMNVSTLELGDSALYLCASSLTSGGAEDTQYFGPGTRLTVL.